These T cell receptor beta chains were read from a single sample in a study of cytomegalovirus exposure and HLA in healthy donors. Profiled with immunoSEQ multiplex PCR; TCRdb holds only in-frame clones, not every one. This sample carries more than 95,000 clones, 55% to 75% of them seen once, and the ten largest clones take less than 5%. Sequencing used PBMCs. Receptors originate from a man aged 25-45 years in good health and CMV-seronegative. Each CDR3 is given with its conserved first and last residue. The order of the fields is J gene, V gene, D gene, CDR3 length, clone size, CDR3 protein, CDR3 DNA. D genes are given only for firm matches. Size is stated for part of the rows, as once, few or many counts, or as a class when the clone is expanded.

J gene: TRBJ2-6; V gene: TRBV9; D gene: TRBD1; CDR3 length: 19; clone size: .; CDR3 protein: CASSARTGPPFSGVNVLTF; CDR3 DNA: TGTGCCAGCAGCGCACGGACAGGCCCTCCTTTCTCTGGGGTCAACGTCCTGACTTTC
J gene: TRBJ2-1; V gene: TRBV2; D gene: TRBD1; CDR3 length: 15; clone size: .; CDR3 protein: CASSAGGLPYNEQFF; CDR3 DNA: TGTGCCAGCAGTGCAGGGGGCCTGCCCTACAATGAGCAGTTCTTC
J gene: TRBJ1-2; V gene: TRBV11-2; D gene: .; CDR3 length: 13; clone size: few; CDR3 protein: CASSLKQIDGYTF; CDR3 DNA: TGTGCCAGCAGCTTAAAACAGATCGATGGCTACACCTTC
J gene: TRBJ2-3; V gene: TRBV7-9; D gene: TRBD2; CDR3 length: 16; clone size: .; CDR3 protein: CASSLERGGRSNTQYF; CDR3 DNA: TGTGCCAGCAGCTTAGAGCGGGGGGGCCGGTCGAATACGCAGTATTTT
J gene: TRBJ2-3; V gene: TRBV6-4; D gene: TRBD2; CDR3 length: 18; clone size: .; CDR3 protein: CASSDSTSGGLPADTQYF; CDR3 DNA: TGTGCCAGCAGTGACTCGACTAGCGGGGGGCTCCCCGCAGATACGCAGTATTTT
J gene: TRBJ2-5; V gene: TRBV30; D gene: TRBD2; CDR3 length: 16; clone size: .; CDR3 protein: CAWRMKLAGDQETQYF; CDR3 DNA: TGTGCCTGGAGGATGAAACTAGCGGGGGACCAAGAGACCCAGTACTTC
J gene: TRBJ1-5; V gene: TRBV7-8; D gene: .; CDR3 length: 14; clone size: once; CDR3 protein: CASSLQGTYQPQHF; CDR3 DNA: TGTGCCAGCAGCCTACAGGGAACCTATCAGCCCCAGCATTTT
J gene: TRBJ2-7; V gene: TRBV11-2; D gene: .; CDR3 length: 13; clone size: few; CDR3 protein: CASSYPQIYEQYF; CDR3 DNA: TGTGCCAGCAGCTACCCGCAGATCTACGAGCAGTACTTC
J gene: TRBJ1-4; V gene: TRBV18; D gene: .; CDR3 length: 16; clone size: few; CDR3 protein: CASSSGTGSTNEKLFF; CDR3 DNA: TGTGCCAGCTCATCCGGAACAGGGTCGACTAATGAAAAACTGTTTTTT
J gene: TRBJ2-5; V gene: TRBV4-1; D gene: .; CDR3 length: 16; clone size: .; CDR3 protein: CASSQQGYGVGETQYF; CDR3 DNA: TGCGCCAGCAGCCAACAAGGGTACGGGGTGGGAGAGACCCAGTACTTC
J gene: TRBJ1-4; V gene: TRBV4-1; D gene: .; CDR3 length: 14; clone size: .; CDR3 protein: CASSPREGEEKLFF; CDR3 DNA: TGCGCCAGCAGCCCCAGAGAAGGGGAAGAAAAACTGTTTTTT
J gene: TRBJ2-6; V gene: TRBV27; D gene: TRBD1; CDR3 length: 18; clone size: .; CDR3 protein: CASSFVGQGRSGANVLTF; CDR3 DNA: TGTGCCAGCAGTTTTGTGGGACAGGGCCGCTCTGGGGCCAACGTCCTGACTTTC
J gene: TRBJ1-5; V gene: TRBV23-1; D gene: .; CDR3 length: 14; clone size: .; CDR3 protein: CASSQSRVGQPQHF; CDR3 DNA: TGCGCCAGCAGTCAATCGCGGGTAGGTCAGCCCCAGCATTTT
J gene: TRBJ1-1; V gene: TRBV4-2; D gene: TRBD1; CDR3 length: 15; clone size: .; CDR3 protein: CASSQGGQGSKWAFF; CDR3 DNA: TGTGCCAGCAGCCAAGGGGGACAGGGTAGTAAGTGGGCTTTCTTT
J gene: TRBJ2-7; V gene: TRBV28; D gene: TRBD1; CDR3 length: 13; clone size: .; CDR3 protein: CASRRQGEYEQYF; CDR3 DNA: TGTGCCAGCAGGCGTCAGGGGGAATACGAGCAGTACTTC
J gene: TRBJ2-7; V gene: TRBV6-5; D gene: .; CDR3 length: 13; clone size: few; CDR3 protein: CASSQGQIYEQYF; CDR3 DNA: TGTGCCAGCAGTCAAGGACAGATCTACGAGCAGTACTTC
J gene: TRBJ2-3; V gene: TRBV6-1; D gene: TRBD2; CDR3 length: 18; clone size: few; CDR3 protein: CASSDQLAGGPGTDTQYF; CDR3 DNA: TGTGCCAGCAGTGATCAGCTAGCGGGGGGGCCCGGCACAGATACGCAGTATTTT
J gene: TRBJ1-1; V gene: TRBV4-3; D gene: TRBD1; CDR3 length: 19; clone size: few; CDR3 protein: CASSHLPGQGDFMNTEAFF; CDR3 DNA: TGCGCCAGCAGCCACTTACCGGGACAGGGGGACTTCATGAACACTGAAGCTTTCTTT
J gene: TRBJ1-1; V gene: TRBV6-6; D gene: TRBD1; CDR3 length: 14; clone size: .; CDR3 protein: CASSYRDRETEAFF; CDR3 DNA: TGTGCCAGCAGTTACCGGGACAGGGAAACTGAAGCTTTCTTT
J gene: TRBJ2-5; V gene: TRBV30; D gene: TRBD2; CDR3 length: 14; clone size: .; CDR3 protein: CAWGPGLGDETQYF; CDR3 DNA: TGTGCCTGGGGCCCGGGACTAGGGGACGAGACCCAGTACTTC
J gene: TRBJ1-5; V gene: TRBV2; D gene: .; CDR3 length: 13; clone size: once; CDR3 protein: CASSAWGGQPQHF; CDR3 DNA: TGTGCCAGCAGCGCCTGGGGGGGGCAGCCCCAGCATTTT
J gene: TRBJ2-1; V gene: TRBV4-2; D gene: TRBD2; CDR3 length: 17; clone size: .; CDR3 protein: CASSQELAGSYYNEQFF; CDR3 DNA: TGTGCCAGCAGCCAAGAGCTAGCGGGTTCCTATTACAATGAGCAGTTCTTC
J gene: TRBJ2-7; V gene: TRBV11-2; D gene: TRBD2; CDR3 length: 11; clone size: .; CDR3 protein: CASSPGGAQYF; CDR3 DNA: TGTGCCAGCAGCCCGGGGGGGGCGCAGTACTTC
J gene: TRBJ2-2; V gene: TRBV7-6; D gene: TRBD1; CDR3 length: 18; clone size: few; CDR3 protein: CASSSIQQGAGNTGELFF; CDR3 DNA: TGTGCCAGCAGCTCGATTCAACAGGGGGCCGGGAACACCGGGGAGCTGTTTTTT
J gene: TRBJ1-2; V gene: TRBV4-2; D gene: .; CDR3 length: 16; clone size: .; CDR3 protein: CASRQLGVTMNYGYTF; CDR3 DNA: TGTGCCAGCAGACAACTCGGAGTAACTATGAACTATGGCTACACCTTC
J gene: TRBJ2-5; V gene: TRBV7-9; D gene: TRBD1; CDR3 length: 17; clone size: .; CDR3 protein: CASSPRTGWENQETQYF; CDR3 DNA: TGTGCCAGCAGCCCGAGGACAGGTTGGGAAAACCAAGAGACCCAGTACTTC
J gene: TRBJ2-1; V gene: TRBV5-4; D gene: .; CDR3 length: 16; clone size: .; CDR3 protein: CASSRPGAGSYNEQFF; CDR3 DNA: TGTGCCAGCAGCCGGCCGGGTGCGGGGTCTTACAATGAGCAGTTCTTC